The 14 T cell receptor beta chains reported below all come from one sample, sequenced in a study of CD8+ T cells in alopecia areata. cDNA prepared by RNA extraction and subsequent reverse transcription served as the template for sequencing. This table comes from immunoSEQ multiplex PCR, and its TCRdb copy is limited to in-frame clones, with some not included. There are about 210,000 clones in the sample; 55% to 70% occur only once, and around 4.3% lies in the top ten. Specified treatment: oral pan-JAK inhibitor, 5-10 mg twice daily. The input for sequencing was CD4+ T cells sorted from blood, taken at week 4, from a patient treated with tofacitinib. These receptors all stem from a human donor with alopecia areata.

V and J are TRBV30 and TRBJ2-1; D gene unclear. The length of the CDR3 is 15 residues. Looked up from germline, CDR1 is GTSNPN and CDR2 is SVGIG (reference sequence). Trimming cost V 0 bases and J 4 bases, with 13 bases left between them. The CDR3: CAWSVGSHGYNEQFF. CDR3 DNA: TGTGCCTGGAGTGTAGGGTCCCACGGGTACAATGAGCAGTTCTTC.

The chain has TRBV27 and TRBJ2-7, with 10 bases lining up with TRBD1. The junction had 3 bases not matched to a gene; V was cut back by 8 bases and J by 2 bases. Germline V CDR1 and CDR2: MNHEY, SMNVEV (reference sequence). The CDR3 contains 13 residues. DNA of the CDR3: TGTGCCAGCCGAGGACAGGGGGCCTACGAGCAGTACTTC. This encodes CASRGQGAYEQYF.

The V call is TRBV11-2, the J call TRBJ2-1, with TRBD2 identical over 13 bases. Germline V lookup: CDR1 SGHAT, CDR2 FQNNGV. This CDR3 comprises 16 residues. V was clipped by 5 bases and J by 5 bases; unmatched bases: 6. CDR3 protein: CASSRLAGGRDNEQFF. Here the CDR3 DNA reads TGTGCCAGCAGCCGACTAGCGGGGGGCCGAGACAATGAGCAGTTCTTC. Together with reference TRBV11-2 and TRBJ2-1, the CDR3 gives the full variable domain: EAGVAQSPRYKIIEKRQSVAFWCNPISGHATLYWYQQILGQGPKLLIQFQNNGVVDDSQLPKDRFSAERLKGVDSTLKIQPAKLEDSAVYLCASSRLAGGRDNEQFFGPGTRLTVL.

Comment on this clone: The sample contains more than one DNA sequence encoding this CDR3. J is TRBJ1-4 and V is TRBV29-1; 9 bases are a match to TRBD1. Germline V gene lookup returns CDR1 SQVTM and CDR2 ANQGSEA. V lost 4 bases, J lost 6 bases, and 3 bases stayed unmatched. The CDR3 loop spans 13 amino acids. The CDR3 DNA follows: TGCAGCGTTGGAGGGACAGGGCATGAAAAACTGTTTTTT. This sequence encodes CSVGGTGHEKLFF.

This sequence joins TRBV6-5 and TRBJ2-3, with D unresolved. Trimming stripped 0 bases from V and 0 bases from J, with 7 bases between. Germline CDR1 and CDR2: MNHEY and SVGAGI. This CDR3 is 15 amino acids long. The CDR3 here is CASSYSGVSTDTQYF. Written as DNA, the CDR3 is TGTGCCAGCAGTTACTCTGGGGTTAGCACAGATACGCAGTATTTT.

Only a few counts were recorded for this clone. The chain has TRBV19 and TRBJ2-5; D perhaps matches TRBD1 (5 bases). CDR1 and CDR2 from the germline V gene are LNHDA and SQIVND (reference sequence). The germline V and J ends were trimmed by 6 bases and 4 bases, with 15 bases remaining between them. The CDR3 extends over 14 amino acids. Here the CDR3 DNA reads TGTGCCAGTAGCAACGCAGGGTCGGCAGAGACCCAGTACTTC. This codes for CASSNAGSAETQYF.

This clone appeared a single time. This chain uses TRBV7-2 with TRBJ2-7; unclear D gene. The V and J ends lost 2 bases and 0 bases respectively, with 8 bases between them. This CDR3 contains 14 residues. Germline CDR1 is SGHTA and CDR2 is FQGNSA. The CDR3: CASSLLLHSYEQYF. The CDR3, as DNA: TGTGCCAGCAGCTTACTTCTCCACTCCTACGAGCAGTACTTC.

The rearrangement links TRBV5-4 to TRBJ2-4, with 9 nucleotides matching TRBD1. There are 14 residues in the CDR3. The germline V gene has CDR1 SGHNT and CDR2 YYREEE (reference sequence). V shed 2 bases, J shed 7 bases, and the junction held 4 bases outside the gene matches. CDR3 sequence (DNA): TGTGCCAGCAGCTTTCGGACAGGGGAGAACATTCAGTACTTC. Its protein is CASSFRTGENIQYF.

This chain connects TRBV4-2 to TRBJ2-5, with D possibly matching TRBD1 (5 bases). This CDR3 has 16 amino acids. The V and J ends lost 0 bases and 1 base respectively, with 12 bases between them. Germline V CDR1 and CDR2: LGHNA, YNFKEQ. The CDR3 DNA is TGTGCCAGCAGCCAAGAGGCAACAGGAAGCCAAGAGACCCAGTACTTC. Protein sequence: CASSQEATGSQETQYF.

This clone was picked up many times. The rearrangement links TRBV10-3 to TRBJ2-4, with unresolved D. CDR3 length equals 13 residues. V was clipped by 0 bases and J by 10 bases, with 10 bases between them. The V gene's germline CDR1 is ENHRY and CDR2 SYGVKD. CDR3 coding DNA: TGTGCCATCAGTGAGTCGAGTAGGGATATTCAGTACTTC. This encodes CAISESSRDIQYF.

CDR3: CASSVGQASETQYF. Here the CDR3 DNA reads TGTGCCAGTAGTGTGGGACAGGCGAGTGAGACCCAGTACTTC. The chain has TRBV19 and TRBJ2-5; 8 nucleotides agree with TRBD1. V trimming: 5 bases; J trimming: 5 bases; junction bases outside the gene matches: 7. Germline V lookup: CDR1 LNHDA, CDR2 SQIVND (reference sequence). The CDR3 sequence is 14 residues long.

This clone was recorded only once. The chain combines TRBV7-8 with TRBJ1-2, with D tentatively TRBD1 (5 bases). The CDR3 spans 15 residues. V lost 5 bases and J 9 bases, leaving 22 bases between the germline ends. Germline V CDR1 and CDR2: SGHVS, FQNEAQ. CDR3 protein: CASSDAGGTSGRYTF. CDR3 DNA sequence: TGTGCCAGCAGCGATGCAGGAGGGACCTCCGGGCGCTACACCTTC.

Written as DNA, the CDR3 is TGTGCCAGCAGCCTCCAAGGCACATTGAACTATGGCTACACCTTC. Translated, it gives CASSLQGTLNYGYTF. This chain connects TRBV7-8 to TRBJ1-2; D not certain. The CDR3 length is 15 residues. V lost 5 bases and J 2 bases, leaving 15 bases between the germline ends. The germline gives CDR1 SGHVS, CDR2 FQNEAQ.

The chain has TRBV30 and TRBJ2-7; D might be TRBD2 (5 bases). The ends were cut back, 5 bases at V and 3 bases at J, with 20 bases in the middle. The CDR3 is 15 residues long. The germline V gene has CDR1 GTSNPN and CDR2 SVGIG (reference sequence). The CDR3 DNA reads as TGTGCCTGGCCCCAGTCCGAGGGCAGTTTCTACGAGCAGTACTTC. Its protein is CAWPQSEGSFYEQYF.